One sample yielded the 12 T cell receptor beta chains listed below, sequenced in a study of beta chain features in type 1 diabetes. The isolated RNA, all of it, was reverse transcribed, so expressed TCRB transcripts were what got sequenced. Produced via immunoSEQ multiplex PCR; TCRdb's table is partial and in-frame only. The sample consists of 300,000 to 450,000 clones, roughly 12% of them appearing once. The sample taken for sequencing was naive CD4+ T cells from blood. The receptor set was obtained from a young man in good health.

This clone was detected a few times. The CDR3 reads CASSSIVGGSNEQFF. CDR3 coding DNA: TGTGCCAGCAGTTCGATAGTGGGAGGCTCCAATGAGCAGTTCTTC. The genes are TRBV28 and TRBJ2-1; possible D gene TRBD2, 6 bases. The CDR3 contains 15 residues. Deletions cut 4 bases from V and 6 bases from J, with 16 bases between. Germline loops: CDR1 MDHEN, CDR2 SYDVKM.

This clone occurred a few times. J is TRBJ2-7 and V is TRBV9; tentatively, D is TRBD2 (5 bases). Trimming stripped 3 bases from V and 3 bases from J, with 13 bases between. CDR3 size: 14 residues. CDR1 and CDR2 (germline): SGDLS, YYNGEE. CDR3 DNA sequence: TGTGCCAGCAGCGAAAGCCTGAGGGACTACGAGCAGTACTTC. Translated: CASSESLRDYEQYF. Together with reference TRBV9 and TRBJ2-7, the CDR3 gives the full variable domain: DSGVTQTPKHLITATGQRVTLRCSPRSGDLSVYWYQQSLDQGLQFLIQYYNGEERAKGNILERFSAQQFPDLHSELNLSSLELGDSALYFCASSESLRDYEQYFGPGTRLTVT.

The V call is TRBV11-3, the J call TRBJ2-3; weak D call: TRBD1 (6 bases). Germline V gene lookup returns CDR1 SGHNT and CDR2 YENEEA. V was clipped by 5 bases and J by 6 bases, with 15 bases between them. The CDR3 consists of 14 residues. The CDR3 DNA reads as TGTGCCAGCAGCGCAGGTCCAGGGGCGGATACGCAGTATTTT. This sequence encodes CASSAGPGADTQYF.

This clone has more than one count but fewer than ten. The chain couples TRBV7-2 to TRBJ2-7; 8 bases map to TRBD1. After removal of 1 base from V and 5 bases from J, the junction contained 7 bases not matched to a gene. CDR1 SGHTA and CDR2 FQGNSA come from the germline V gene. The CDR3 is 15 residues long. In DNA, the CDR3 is TGTGCCAGCAGCTTAGGGCAGGGGGCGTTCGACGAGCAGTACTTC. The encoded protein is CASSLGQGAFDEQYF.

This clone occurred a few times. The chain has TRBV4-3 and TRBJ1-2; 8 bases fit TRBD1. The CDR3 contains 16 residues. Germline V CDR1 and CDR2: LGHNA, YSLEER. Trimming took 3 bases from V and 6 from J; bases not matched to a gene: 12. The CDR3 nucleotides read TGCGCCAGCAGCCAGGGGGGAGGACAGGGACGAGATGGCTACACCTTC. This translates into CASSQGGGQGRDGYTF.

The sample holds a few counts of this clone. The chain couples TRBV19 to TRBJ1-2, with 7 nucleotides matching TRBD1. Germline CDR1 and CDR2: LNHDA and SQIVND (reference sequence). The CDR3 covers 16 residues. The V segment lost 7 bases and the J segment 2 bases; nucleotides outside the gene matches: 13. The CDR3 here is CASTPGGRAINYGYTF. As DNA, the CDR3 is TGTGCCAGTACCCCAGGGGGGCGCGCAATCAACTATGGCTACACCTTC.

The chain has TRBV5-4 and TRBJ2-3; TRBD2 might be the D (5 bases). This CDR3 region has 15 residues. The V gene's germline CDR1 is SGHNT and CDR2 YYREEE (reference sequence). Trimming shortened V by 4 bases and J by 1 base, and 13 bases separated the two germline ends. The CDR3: CASSGGPPGTDTQYF. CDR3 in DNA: TGTGCCAGCAGCGGCGGGCCACCAGGCACAGATACGCAGTATTTT.

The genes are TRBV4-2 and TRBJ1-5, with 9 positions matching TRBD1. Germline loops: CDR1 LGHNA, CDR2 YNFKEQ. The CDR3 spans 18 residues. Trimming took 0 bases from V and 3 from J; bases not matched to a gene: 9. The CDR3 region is CASSQEGRGQGHNQPQHF. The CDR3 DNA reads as TGTGCCAGCAGCCAAGAGGGGCGGGGACAGGGACACAATCAGCCCCAGCATTTT.

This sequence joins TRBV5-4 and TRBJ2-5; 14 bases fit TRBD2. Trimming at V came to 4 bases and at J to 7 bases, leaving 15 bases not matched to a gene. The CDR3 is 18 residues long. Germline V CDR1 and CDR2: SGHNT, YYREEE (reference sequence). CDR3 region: CASSTAGTSGGRGGTQYF. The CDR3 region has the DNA TGTGCCAGCAGCACGGCCGGGACTAGCGGGGGACGAGGGGGGACCCAGTACTTC.

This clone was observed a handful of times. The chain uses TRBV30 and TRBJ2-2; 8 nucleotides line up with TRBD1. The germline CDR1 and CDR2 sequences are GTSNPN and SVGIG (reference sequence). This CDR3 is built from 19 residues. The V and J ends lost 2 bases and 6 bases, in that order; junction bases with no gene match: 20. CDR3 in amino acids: CAWSREIPDRASRAGELFF. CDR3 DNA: TGTGCCTGGAGTCGAGAGATACCGGACAGGGCCTCCAGGGCCGGGGAGCTGTTTTTT.

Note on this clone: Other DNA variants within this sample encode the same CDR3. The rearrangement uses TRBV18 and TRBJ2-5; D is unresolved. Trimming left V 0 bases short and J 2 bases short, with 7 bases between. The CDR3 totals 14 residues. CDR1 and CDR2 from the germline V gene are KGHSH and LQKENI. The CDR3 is CASSPPGSQETQYF. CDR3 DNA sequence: TGTGCCAGCTCACCACCGGGCTCTCAAGAGACCCAGTACTTC. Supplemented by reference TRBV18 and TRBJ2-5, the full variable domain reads NAGVMQNPRHLVRRRGQEARLRCSPMKGHSHVYWYRQLPEEGLKFMVYLQKENIIDESGMPKERFSAEFPKEGPSILRIQQVVRGDSAAYFCASSPPGSQETQYFGPGTRLLVL.

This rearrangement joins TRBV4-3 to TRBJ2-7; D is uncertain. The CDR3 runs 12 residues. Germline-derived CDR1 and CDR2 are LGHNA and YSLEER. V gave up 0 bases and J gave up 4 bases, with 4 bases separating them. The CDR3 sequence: CASSQDPYEQYF. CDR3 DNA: TGCGCCAGCAGCCAAGATCCGTACGAGCAGTACTTC.